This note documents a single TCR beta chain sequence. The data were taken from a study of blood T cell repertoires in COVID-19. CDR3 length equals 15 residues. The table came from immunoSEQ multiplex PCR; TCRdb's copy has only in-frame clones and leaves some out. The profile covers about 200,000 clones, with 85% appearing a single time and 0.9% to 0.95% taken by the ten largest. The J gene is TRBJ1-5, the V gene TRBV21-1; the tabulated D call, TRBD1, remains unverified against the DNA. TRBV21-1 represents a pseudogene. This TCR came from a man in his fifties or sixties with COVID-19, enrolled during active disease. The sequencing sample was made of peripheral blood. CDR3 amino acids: CASSTLTDPQQPQHF. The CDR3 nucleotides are TGTGCCAGCAGCACCCTGACAGACCCCCAACAGCCCCAGCATTTT.